The TCR beta chain under discussion was sequenced for a study of blood T cell repertoires in COVID-19. The overall study: Collection of acute and convalescent COVID-19 samples took place in the United States, Italy and Spain. T cells, B-cell-depleted T cells, or PBMCs provided the cDNA or gDNA that served as material.

Assay: immunoSEQ multiplex PCR; the TCRdb copy retains only in-frame clones and omits some. Among 80,000 to 130,000 clones listed, around 86% were seen once. Cohort assignment relied on participant-reported clinical history. The J segment lost 3 bases and the V segment lost 9 bases, leaving 5 bases of the junction unmatched. The V gene's germline CDR1 is MNHEY and CDR2 SVGAGI. The CDR3 is 14 residues long. This rearrangement joins TRBV6-5 to TRBJ1-3; 10 bases are shared with TRBD1. This clonotype originated in a woman aged 45-59 years who had recovered from COVID-19. The sequenced sample consisted of PBMCs or T cells enriched from blood (not recorded which). The CDR3 DNA sequence: TGTGCCAGTCGACAGGGGGCGGTTGGAAACACCATATATTTT. Protein: CASRQGAVGNTIYF.